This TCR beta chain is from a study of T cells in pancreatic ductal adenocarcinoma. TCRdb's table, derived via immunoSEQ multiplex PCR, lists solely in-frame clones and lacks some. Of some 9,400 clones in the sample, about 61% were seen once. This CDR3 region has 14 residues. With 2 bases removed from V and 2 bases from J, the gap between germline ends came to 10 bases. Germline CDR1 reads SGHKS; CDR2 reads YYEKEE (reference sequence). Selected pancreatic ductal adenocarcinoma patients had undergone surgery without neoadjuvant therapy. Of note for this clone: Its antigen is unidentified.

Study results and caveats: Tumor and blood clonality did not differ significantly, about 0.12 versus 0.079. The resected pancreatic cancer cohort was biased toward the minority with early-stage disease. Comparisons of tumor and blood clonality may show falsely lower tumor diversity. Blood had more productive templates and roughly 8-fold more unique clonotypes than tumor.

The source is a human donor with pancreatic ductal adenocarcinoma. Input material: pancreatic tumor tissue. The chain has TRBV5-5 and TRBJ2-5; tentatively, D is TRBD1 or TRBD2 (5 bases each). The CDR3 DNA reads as TGTGCCAGCAGCTTAGGGACCGTACAAGAGACCCAGTACTTC. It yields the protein CASSLGTVQETQYF.